Listed below are T cell receptor beta chains from one sample, sequenced in a study of blood T cells in healthy people across ages. TCRdb re-analysed the 5' RACE reads in MiXCR, keeping a single row per CDR3 protein. This sample has more than 900,000 distinct CDR3 sequences, with 25% to 35% found just once. The same data also contributed to another study, on T cells of mothers and their children.

Sequenced input: blood. The receptors come from a middle-aged woman in good health. Both conserved end residues are part of each CDR3. Fields, in order: V gene, J gene, clone size, D gene, CDR3 DNA, CDR3 protein. A D gene is named only where the DNA matches it firmly. Size tells how often a clone was seen (once, few, many) or the class of an expanded clone, and some rows leave it out.

>TRBV12-3/TRBV12-4|TRBJ1-4|.|.
TGTGCCAGCAGTTTAACTGGGCTTCCTAATGAAAAACTGTTTTTT
CASSLTGLPNEKLFF
>TRBV20-1|TRBJ2-2|few|.
TGCAGTGCTGGGACCTCAGGGTTCCACACCGGGGAGCTGTTTTTT
CSAGTSGFHTGELFF
>TRBV13|TRBJ2-5|many|.
TGTGCCAGCAGCTTTGGACAGAGGGAGACCCAGTACTTC
CASSFGQRETQYF
>TRBV20-1|TRBJ2-7|.|.
TGCAGTGCAAAAGAATACGAGCAGTACTTC
CSAKEYEQYF
>TRBV5-1|TRBJ1-1|.|.
TGCGCCAGCAGCTTGGCCCCGGAGATGAACACTGAAGCTTTCTTT
CASSLAPEMNTEAFF
>TRBV29-1|TRBJ1-2|.|TRBD1
TGCAGCGGGACAGGGGATGTCGGCTACACCTTC
CSGTGDVGYTF
>TRBV12-3/TRBV12-4|TRBJ1-2|many|.
TGTGCCAGCAGGATTGGGGGGAACTATGGCTACACCTTC
CASRIGGNYGYTF
>TRBV6-2/TRBV6-3|TRBJ2-1|.|.
TGTGCCAGCACTTTTTTAAGCTCCTACGATGAGCAGTTCTTC
CASTFLSSYDEQFF
>TRBV27|TRBJ1-5|few|.
TGTGCCAGCAGCCCGAACAGAGATCAGCCCCAGCATTTT
CASSPNRDQPQHF
>TRBV7-9|TRBJ2-1|.|TRBD2
TGTGCCAGCAGCTCCAAGCCTAGCGGGGCCCAACGTAATGAGCAGTTCTTC
CASSSKPSGAQRNEQFF
>TRBV20-1|TRBJ2-1|.|.
TGCAGTGCTAGCGGGGCAAGCTCCTACAATGAGCAGTTCTTC
CSASGASSYNEQFF
>TRBV5-1|TRBJ2-3|.|.
TGCGCCAGCAGCCGTCCTACTAGCACAGATACGCAGTATTTT
CASSRPTSTDTQYF
>TRBV28|TRBJ1-2|.|.
TGTGCCAGCAGTTCTTTAAAGGACTATGGCTACACCTTC
CASSSLKDYGYTF
>TRBV6-4|TRBJ2-1|few|.
TGTGCCAGCAGTCAAGAGTACTCGAGCTCCTACAATGAGCAGTTCTTC
CASSQEYSSSYNEQFF
>TRBV5-1|TRBJ2-1|few|TRBD2
TGCGCCAGCAGCTTTTCCAGCGGGGCCTACAATGAGCAGTTCTTC
CASSFSSGAYNEQFF
>TRBV20-1|TRBJ2-7|many|.
TGCAGTGCTAGAGTAGTGGGGTCCTACGAGCAGTACTTC
CSARVVGSYEQYF
>TRBV20-1|TRBJ2-4|few|TRBD1
TGCAGTGCCCAGGGGGACGGAGCCAAAAACATTCAGTACTTC
CSAQGDGAKNIQYF
>TRBV20-1|TRBJ2-5|many|.
TGCAGTGTTAGAGGAATGGTGACACCCCAAGAGACCCAGTACTTC
CSVRGMVTPQETQYF
>TRBV7-8|TRBJ2-2|many|TRBD1
TGTGCCAGCAGCCCCCAAATCACAGGGGGCGCGTTATACACCGGGGAGCTGTTTTTT
CASSPQITGGALYTGELFF
>TRBV7-3|TRBJ1-1|few|TRBD1
TGTGCCAGCAGCTTTAGGCGACAGGGGGCGAACACTGAAGCTTTCTTT
CASSFRRQGANTEAFF
>TRBV7-2|TRBJ2-7|many|.
TGTGCCAGCAGCTTGTTTGGGACCTACGAGCAGTACTTC
CASSLFGTYEQYF
>TRBV7-2|TRBJ1-1|.|.
TGTGCCAGCAGCCCCGGACACCTTGAAGCTTTCTTT
CASSPGHLEAFF
>TRBV28|TRBJ2-1|many|TRBD1
TGTGCCAGCAGTTCACAGGGGGGCGGGGACAATGAGCAGTTCTTC
CASSSQGGGDNEQFF